One sample yielded the 8 T cell receptor beta chains listed below, sequenced in a study of OX40 agonist ivuxolimab in advanced cancers. Produced via immunoSEQ multiplex PCR; TCRdb's table is partial and in-frame only. This sample yields more than 95,000 clones, of which about 90% are seen a single time; 0.79% belongs to the top ten. The sequencing used CD4+ or CD8+ T cells sorted from blood, collected in a trial of the OX40 agonist ivuxolimab. The receptors were gathered from an adult with an advanced solid tumor such as melanoma, head and neck, liver or kidney cancer.

This chain connects TRBV6-6 to TRBJ1-1; 8 positions agree with TRBD1. CDR1 is MNHNY, CDR2 SVGAGI, per germline (reference sequence). V lost 7 bases and J lost 4; bases outside the gene matches: 14. CDR3 length: 16 residues. CDR3 in amino acids: CASTYGQGGLATEAFF. CDR3 coding DNA: TGTGCCAGCACCTACGGACAGGGTGGCCTAGCCACTGAAGCTTTCTTT.

This clone was seen just once. This rearrangement joins TRBV9 to TRBJ2-4, with D unclear. The length of the CDR3 is 13 residues. Germline V gene sequence: CDR1 SGDLS, CDR2 YYNGEE. V was cut by 0 bases and J by 4 bases, with 5 bases left in between. DNA for the CDR3: TGTGCCAGCAGCGTAGACCCAAAAAACATTCAGTACTTC. Translating gives CASSVDPKNIQYF. Using reference TRBV9 and TRBJ2-4 for the parts outside the CDR3, the full variable domain is DSGVTQTPKHLITATGQRVTLRCSPRSGDLSVYWYQQSLDQGLQFLIQYYNGEERAKGNILERFSAQQFPDLHSELNLSSLELGDSALYFCASSVDPKNIQYFGAGTRLSVL.

The chain carries TRBV4-1 and TRBJ1-4, with D perhaps TRBD1 (5 bases). Germline V gene lookup returns CDR1 MGHRA and CDR2 YSYEKL. This CDR3 has 14 residues. The germline V and J ends were trimmed by 1 base and 10 bases, with 13 bases remaining between them. The CDR3 DNA is TGCGCCAGCAGCCAAGCGGGGTTTGGGGGAAAACTGTTTTTT. It yields the protein CASSQAGFGGKLFF.

The chain recombines TRBV4-2 with TRBJ1-2, with 9 bases lining up with TRBD1. This CDR3 region has 14 residues. Germline CDR1 LGHNA, CDR2 YNFKEQ. The trim removed 5 bases at V and 2 bases at J, leaving 3 bases unmatched. The CDR3 coding sequence is TGTGCCAGCAGCTCCGGACAGGGGAACTATGGCTACACCTTC. It is translated as CASSSGQGNYGYTF.

The genes are TRBV4-3 and TRBJ1-4, with a possible D match to TRBD1 (5 bases). This CDR3 has 14 residues. The V gene lost 1 base and the J gene lost 3 bases, with 6 bases spanning the gap. The germline gives CDR1 LGHNA, CDR2 YSLEER. CDR3 in DNA: TGCGCCAGCAGCCAAGCAGGGTCTAATGAAAAACTGTTTTTT. Protein: CASSQAGSNEKLFF.

The J gene is TRBJ2-1, the V gene TRBV7-2; tentatively, D is TRBD2 (5 bases). The CDR3 has 15 amino acids. Germline CDR1 is SGHTA and CDR2 is FQGNSA. Trimming took off 1 base at V and 9 bases at J, with 16 bases between the two ends. CDR3 protein: CASSLEGSLGSEQFF. The CDR3 nucleotides read TGTGCCAGCAGCTTAGAAGGGTCCTTAGGGAGTGAGCAGTTCTTC.

This chain connects TRBV30 to TRBJ2-5; D gene ambiguous. The CDR3 extends over 11 amino acids. Deletions cut 1 base from V and 5 bases from J, with 5 bases between. Germline V gene sequence: CDR1 GTSNPN, CDR2 SVGIG (reference sequence). CDR3 sequence: CAWSDRETQYF. Here the CDR3 DNA reads TGTGCCTGGAGTGATCGTGAGACCCAGTACTTC.

This clone was picked up one time. The gene calls are TRBV5-1 and TRBJ2-3; D is undetermined. The length of the CDR3 is 13 residues. V was shortened by 0 bases and J by 3 bases, with 5 bases between the two germline ends. Germline V gene sequence: CDR1 SGHRS, CDR2 YFSETQ. The CDR3 reads CASSLGQTDTQYF. The CDR3 region has the DNA TGCGCCAGCAGCTTGGGCCAGACAGATACGCAGTATTTT.